One and the same sample provided the 29 T cell receptor beta chains below, sequenced in a study of shared clonotypes between healthy human individuals. Method: immunoSEQ multiplex PCR; TCRdb's copy keeps in-frame clones and lacks some. The sample holds more than 2 million clones, about 95% seen once. CD45RO-negative, CCR7-positively selected cells formed the naive CD8 fraction, excluding terminally differentiated effector memory CD45RA+ cells. The sequenced sample consisted of naive CD8+ T cells sorted from blood. These receptors were taken from a man between 18 and 35 years old in good health.

The CDR3 loop is CAWKGAEAFF. The CDR3 bases are TGTGCCTGGAAGGGGGCTGAAGCTTTCTTT. J is TRBJ1-1 and V is TRBV30; weak D call: TRBD1 (6 bases). The V end was cut by 4 bases, the J end by 6 bases, with 6 bases between. This CDR3 is 10 amino acids long. Germline loops: CDR1 GTSNPN, CDR2 SVGIG (reference sequence). The full variable domain, its missing parts supplied by reference TRBV30 and TRBJ1-1, is SQTIHQWPATLVQPVGSPLSLECTVEGTSNPNLYWYRQAAGRGLQLLFYSVGIGQISSEVPQNLSASRPQDRQFILSSKKLLLSDSGFYLCAWKGAEAFFGQGTRLTVV.

The V and J genes are TRBV11-2 and TRBJ1-1; D gene unclear. CDR1 and CDR2 from the germline V gene are SGHAT and FQNNGV. Trimming left V 1 base short and J 8 bases short, with 14 bases between. The length of the CDR3 is 14 residues. In nucleotides, the CDR3 is TGTGCCAGCAGCTTAGGGGCCGTCCCCGGGGAAGCTTTCTTT. As protein: CASSLGAVPGEAFF.

V usage is TRBV7-6 and J usage is TRBJ2-7; 8 nucleotides line up with TRBD1. V trimming: 1 base; J trimming: 0 bases; junction bases outside the gene matches: 8. This CDR3 has 17 residues. Per germline, CDR1 SGHVS and CDR2 FNYEAQ. CDR3 DNA sequence: TGTGCCAGCAGCTTAGAGGCGAGACAGGGGACCTCCTACGAGCAGTACTTC. It specifies CASSLEARQGTSYEQYF.

Notes on this clone: Other DNA variants within this sample encode the same CDR3. The chain links TRBV27 to TRBJ2-1; 13 bases are a match to TRBD2. This CDR3 contains 14 residues. After removal of 4 bases from V and 7 bases from J, the junction contained 1 base not matched to a gene. The germline V gene encodes CDR1 MNHEY and CDR2 SMNVEV (reference sequence). This CDR3 is CASSWTSGGNEQFF. The CDR3 DNA reads as TGTGCCAGCAGTTGGACTAGCGGGGGTAATGAGCAGTTCTTC.

The chain employs TRBV5-6 and TRBJ2-5; D is unclear. V was trimmed by 3 bases and J by 2 bases, leaving 8 bases between them. Germline V gene lookup returns CDR1 SGHDT and CDR2 YYEEEE. This CDR3 has 13 amino acids. The CDR3: CASSSTRQETQYF. The CDR3 DNA reads TGTGCCAGCAGCTCGACACGTCAAGAGACCCAGTACTTC.

J is TRBJ2-7 and V is TRBV21-1; the DNA was not compared with TRBD2, the D call given in the table. TRBV21-1 is a documented pseudogene. The CDR3 spans 12 residues. This CDR3 is CASSKRGGGRDF. DNA for the CDR3: TGTGCCAGCAGCAAACGGGGCGGGGGCAGGGACTTC.

This chain connects TRBV15 to TRBJ1-1; unclear D gene. Trimming took off 0 bases at V and 10 bases at J, with 15 bases between the two ends. From germline, CDR1 is LNHNV and CDR2 YYDKDF (reference sequence). This CDR3 comprises 14 residues. The CDR3 DNA reads as TGTGCCACCAGCAGAGATAATGGACCCGAGGGAGCTTTCTTT. Protein product: CATSRDNGPEGAFF. Full variable domain (missing parts from reference TRBV15 and TRBJ1-1): DAMVIQNPRYQVTQFGKPVTLSCSQTLNHNVMYWYQQKSSQAPKLLFHYYDKDFNNEADTPDNFQSRRPNTSFCFLDIRSPGLGDTAMYLCATSRDNGPEGAFFGQGTRLTVV.

The chain is built from TRBV7-9 and TRBJ2-1; possible D gene TRBD2, 6 bases. Germline CDR1 is SEHNR and CDR2 is FQNEAQ (reference sequence). This CDR3 comprises 14 residues. Trimming shortened V by 6 bases and J by 4 bases, and 13 bases separated the two germline ends. The CDR3 spells CASRFSGLYNEQFF. As DNA, the CDR3 is TGTGCCAGCAGGTTTAGCGGCCTTTACAATGAGCAGTTCTTC.

The chain has TRBV19 and TRBJ2-7; TRBD1 agrees at 8 bases. The V and J ends lost 3 bases and 0 bases, in that order; junction bases with no gene match: 4. CDR3 length: 15 residues. Germline V gene data show CDR1 as LNHDA and CDR2 as SQIVND (reference sequence). CDR3 protein: CASSMDRENSYEQYF. CDR3 in DNA: TGTGCCAGTAGTATGGACAGGGAGAACTCCTACGAGCAGTACTTC.

The chain uses TRBV6-5 and TRBJ2-7; TRBD2 matches at 12 bases. J lost 0 bases, V lost 4 bases, and 4 bases had no gene match. The germline V gene has CDR1 MNHEY and CDR2 SVGAGI. The CDR3 extends over 16 amino acids. CDR3 residues: CASSSGLAGLSYEQYF. CDR3 in DNA: TGTGCCAGCAGTTCCGGACTAGCGGGGCTCTCCTACGAGCAGTACTTC.

The J gene is TRBJ2-1, the V gene TRBV4-3; no definite D call. The V end was cut by 0 bases, the J end by 11 bases, with 8 bases between. Per germline, CDR1 LGHNA and CDR2 YSLEER. The CDR3 has 12 residues. In DNA, the CDR3 is TGCGCCAGCAGCCAAGACGGTAAAAAGCAGTTCTTC. Encoded protein: CASSQDGKKQFF.

Details on this clone: This CDR3 is also generated by other DNA sequences in the sample. CDR3 amino acids: CASSVEGTGPYEQYF. For the CDR3, the DNA is TGTGCCAGCAGCGTAGAGGGGACAGGGCCCTACGAGCAGTACTTC. This chain uses TRBV9 with TRBJ2-7, with 9 bases matching TRBD1. Germline-derived CDR1 and CDR2 are SGDLS and YYNGEE. J lost 2 bases, V lost 0 bases, and 3 bases had no gene match. The CDR3 loop spans 15 amino acids. Filled out from reference TRBV9 and TRBJ2-7, the complete variable domain reads DSGVTQTPKHLITATGQRVTLRCSPRSGDLSVYWYQQSLDQGLQFLIQYYNGEERAKGNILERFSAQQFPDLHSELNLSSLELGDSALYFCASSVEGTGPYEQYFGPGTRLTVT.

The rearrangement links TRBV5-1 to TRBJ2-7; a possible D gene is TRBD1 (6 bases). CDR3 length: 14 residues. Deletions cut 4 bases from V and 6 bases from J, with 17 bases between. Germline V gene sequence: CDR1 SGHRS, CDR2 YFSETQ. The CDR3 nucleotides read TGCGCCAGCAGCCCATTCCCTAGGGGGTCCGAGCAGTACTTC. It encodes CASSPFPRGSEQYF.

This chain links TRBV28 with TRBJ2-5; 8 bases line up with TRBD1. The J call could be wrong; TRBJ2-7 is a better fit for the DNA end. The CDR3 is made up of 16 amino acids. Germline V lookup: CDR1 MDHEN, CDR2 SYDVKM. The CDR3 loop reads CASSTTGEEHSYEQYF. The CDR3, as DNA: TGTGCCAGCAGTACGACAGGGGAGGAACACTCCTACGAGCAGTACTTC.

The CDR3 bases are TGTGCCAGCAGCCCCGGGACAGGGTATCAGAAACTGTTTTTT. It codes for CASSPGTGYQKLFF. The J gene is TRBJ1-4, the V gene TRBV11-2; 9 bases map to TRBD1. The J segment lost 11 bases and the V segment lost 5 bases, leaving 9 bases of the junction unmatched. The CDR3 covers 14 residues. Germline CDR1 is SGHAT and CDR2 is FQNNGV.

A word on this clone: Other nucleotide sequences from this sample produce the same CDR3. The chain carries TRBV6-5 and TRBJ1-1, with no clear D. The CDR3 is 14 residues long. V shed 0 bases and J shed 3 bases, with 8 bases lying between them. Per germline, CDR1 MNHEY and CDR2 SVGAGI. As DNA, the CDR3 is TGTGCCAGCAGTTACTCGACTGGGTACACTGAAGCTTTCTTT. Its translation: CASSYSTGYTEAFF.

The rearrangement uses TRBV4-3 and TRBJ2-1; 7 bases line up with TRBD2. Trimming removed 0 bases from V and 4 bases from J; junction bases left unmatched: 6. CDR1 and CDR2 (germline): LGHNA, YSLEER. The CDR3 contains 16 residues. CDR3 sequence (DNA): TGCGCCAGCAGCCAAGATAACCTAGCGGTTTACAATGAGCAGTTCTTC. Translated, it gives CASSQDNLAVYNEQFF.

The chain recombines TRBV6-1 with TRBJ1-2, with TRBD1 as a possible D gene (6 bases). The CDR3 is 15 amino acids. Trimming shortened V by 3 bases and J by 6 bases, and 17 bases separated the two germline ends. Germline V gene lookup returns CDR1 MNHNS and CDR2 SASEGT. In DNA, the CDR3 is TGTGCCAGCAGTGACTGGGCGGGGGGCTGGAATGGCTACACCTTC. This gives the protein CASSDWAGGWNGYTF.

This chain uses TRBV5-6 with TRBJ1-6, with D unclear. Trimming pared 2 bases from V and 10 bases from J, leaving 16 bases between. CDR1 is SGHDT, CDR2 YYEEEE, per germline. The length of the CDR3 is 15 residues. The CDR3 is CASSFRPEGRSPLHF. CDR3 coding DNA: TGTGCCAGCAGCTTTCGCCCAGAGGGTCGGTCACCCCTCCACTTT.

The chain joins TRBV2 to TRBJ2-1; D not resolved. The CDR3 is 13 residues long. CDR1 is SNHLY, CDR2 FYNNEI, per germline. Between the trimmed V and J ends, which lost 7 bases and 6 bases, there was a span of 13 bases. The CDR3 bases are TGTGCCAGCATGTCAGGCAGTATCAATGAGCAGTTCTTC. It yields the protein CASMSGSINEQFF.

CDR3 sequence reads: CSVVTDSYNEQFF. The DNA for the CDR3 is TGCAGCGTGGTGACGGACTCCTACAATGAGCAGTTCTTC. The genes are TRBV29-1 and TRBJ2-1; D is unresolved. Deletions cut 6 bases from V and 0 bases from J, with 9 bases between. Germline values: CDR1 SQVTM, CDR2 ANQGSEA. The CDR3 spans 13 residues.

The gene calls are TRBV6-6 and TRBJ2-7, with TRBD1 as a possible D gene (5 bases). Trimming pared 7 bases from V and 0 bases from J, leaving 13 bases between. The germline CDR1 and CDR2 sequences are MNHNY and SVGAGI (reference sequence). CDR3 length: 14 amino acids. CDR3 region: CASTSGDSSYEQYF. The CDR3 nucleotides are TGTGCCAGCACCTCCGGTGACAGCTCCTACGAGCAGTACTTC.

Concerning this clone itself: This sample includes further DNA sequences coding for the same CDR3. V gene TRBV4-1 combines with J gene TRBJ2-7; possibly TRBD2 for D (5 bases). Germline V CDR1 and CDR2: MGHRA, YSYEKL. The CDR3 contains 13 residues. V gave up 1 base and J gave up 2 bases, with 6 bases separating them. CDR3 bases: TGCGCCAGCAGCCAAGGGGGAGCCTACGAGCAGTACTTC. Its translation: CASSQGGAYEQYF.

The V call is TRBV11-2, the J call TRBJ2-1; no clear D. The CDR3 covers 13 residues. Germline V gene sequence: CDR1 SGHAT, CDR2 FQNNGV. Trimming took 1 base from V and 6 from J, leaving 7 bases between them. CDR3 DNA sequence: TGTGCCAGCAGCTTAGTGAACGGCAATGAGCAGTTCTTC. Protein sequence: CASSLVNGNEQFF.

CDR3 loop: CAGSRTLQETQYF. CDR3 DNA: TGTGCCGGGTCCCGGACACTCCAAGAGACCCAGTACTTC. V and J are TRBV7-9 and TRBJ2-5, with D perhaps matching TRBD1 (5 bases). Germline CDR1 and CDR2: SEHNR and FQNEAQ (reference sequence). V was clipped by 11 bases and J by 1 base, with 14 bases between them. The length of the CDR3 is 13 residues. Full variable domain (remainder filled in from reference TRBV7-9 and TRBJ2-5): DTGVSQNPRHKITKRGQNVTFRCDPISEHNRLYWYRQTLGQGPEFLTYFQNEAQLEKSRLLSDRFSAERPKGSFSTLEIQRTEQGDSAMYLCAGSRTLQETQYFGPGTRLLVL.

V and J are TRBV10-2 and TRBJ1-2; the D gene is possibly TRBD1 (5 bases). This CDR3 spans 12 amino acids. V lost 3 bases to trimming and J lost 13 bases, with 15 bases between them. Germline loops: CDR1 WSHSY, CDR2 SAAADI. CDR3 DNA: TGCGCCAGCAGTGATCCCACAGGTGGGTCCACCTTC. The encoded protein is CASSDPTGGSTF.

J is TRBJ1-1 and V is TRBV11-3, with TRBD1 matching 9 bases. This CDR3 has 15 amino acids. The V gene's germline CDR1 is SGHNT and CDR2 YENEEA. V lost 3 bases to trimming and J lost 4 bases; unmatched junction nucleotides: 6. CDR3 protein: CASSLKTGGITEAFF. In DNA form, the CDR3 reads TGTGCCAGCAGCTTGAAAACAGGGGGCATCACTGAAGCTTTCTTT.

The gene calls are TRBV27 and TRBJ2-1; 10 nucleotides agree with TRBD2. This CDR3 is built from 14 residues. CDR1 and CDR2 from the germline V gene are MNHEY and SMNVEV (reference sequence). V lost 6 bases and J lost 2; bases outside the gene matches: 1. CDR3 sequence: CASRSGGAYNEQFF. DNA of the CDR3: TGTGCCAGCAGGAGCGGGGGGGCCTACAATGAGCAGTTCTTC.

The V and J genes are TRBV2 and TRBJ2-3; D is unclear. The V end was cut by 7 bases, the J end by 0 bases, with 11 bases between. Germline values: CDR1 SNHLY, CDR2 FYNNEI. This CDR3 is built from 14 residues. The CDR3 region is CASMEIQSTDTQYF. For the CDR3, the DNA is TGTGCCAGCATGGAGATACAGAGCACAGATACGCAGTATTTT.